This T cell receptor (beta chain) is drawn from a study of shared clonotypes between healthy human individuals. Regarding the study as a whole: Clonotypes shared by all four donors outscored non-shared clonotypes in generation probability.

A note on this clone: The antigen remains unidentified.

Measured with immunoSEQ multiplex PCR; TCRdb has only the in-frame clones, and not every one. The table has under 1,900,000 clones, 98% to 99% seen once; the top ten hold over 0.3%. J was trimmed by 6 bases and V by 3 bases; bases with no gene match: 14. The CDR3 extends over 18 amino acids. From germline, CDR1 is SGHRS and CDR2 YFSETQ. The sequencing input was naive CD4+ T cells sorted from blood. Regarding subset: CD45RA+ positively selected. This TCR derives from a man younger than 45 in good health. V usage is TRBV5-1 and J usage is TRBJ2-2; 10 bases map to TRBD1. DNA for the CDR3: TGCGCCAGCAGCTCGGGACAGGGGATTATTAGATTGGCCGGGGAGCTGTTTTTT. Amino acids: CASSSGQGIIRLAGELFF.